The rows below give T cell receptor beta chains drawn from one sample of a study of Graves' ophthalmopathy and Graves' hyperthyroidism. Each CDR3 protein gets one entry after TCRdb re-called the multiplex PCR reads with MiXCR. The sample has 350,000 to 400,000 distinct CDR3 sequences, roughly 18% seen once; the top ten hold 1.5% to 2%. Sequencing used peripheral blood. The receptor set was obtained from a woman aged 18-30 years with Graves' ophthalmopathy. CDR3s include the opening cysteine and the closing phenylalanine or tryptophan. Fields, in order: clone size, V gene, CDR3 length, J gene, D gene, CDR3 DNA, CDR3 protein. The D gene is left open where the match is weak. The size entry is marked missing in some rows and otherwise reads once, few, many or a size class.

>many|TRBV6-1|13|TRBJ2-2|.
TGTGCCAGCAGAACAGGGGGGGCCGGGGAGCTGTTTTTT
CASRTGGAGELFF
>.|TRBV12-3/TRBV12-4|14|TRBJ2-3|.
TGTGCCAGCAGTTTGGGGGGCAGTGCAGATACGCAGTATTTT
CASSLGGSADTQYF
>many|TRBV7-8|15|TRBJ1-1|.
TGTGCCAGCAGCTCCCCCCCAGTTATGAACACTGAAGCTTTCTTT
CASSSPPVMNTEAFF
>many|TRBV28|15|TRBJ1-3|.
TGTGCCAGCAGTTCAGACAGTACTACTGGAAACACCATATATTTT
CASSSDSTTGNTIYF
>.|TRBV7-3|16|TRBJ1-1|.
TGTGCCAGCAGATCTCAACCGGGACCGAAGCCCACTGAAGCTTTCTTT
CASRSQPGPKPTEAFF
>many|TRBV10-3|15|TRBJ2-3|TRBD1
TGTGCCATCAGCAGGACAGGGAGGTCCACAGATACGCAGTATTTT
CAISRTGRSTDTQYF
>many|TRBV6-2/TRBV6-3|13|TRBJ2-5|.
TGTGCCGGAGCAGGAACCTACCAAGAGACCCAGTACTTC
CAGAGTYQETQYF
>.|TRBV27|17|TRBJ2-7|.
TGTGCCAGCAGTCCCCCCGCAGGCCAGCCTAAACGGAATGAGCAGTACTTC
CASSPPAGQPKRNEQYF
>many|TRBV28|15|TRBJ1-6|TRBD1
TGTGCCAGCAGAACGACAGGGAATCATAATTCACCCCTCCACTTT
CASRTTGNHNSPLHF
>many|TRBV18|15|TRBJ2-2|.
TGTGCCAGCTCACCACGGCAGACGAACACCGGGGAGCTGTTTTTT
CASSPRQTNTGELFF
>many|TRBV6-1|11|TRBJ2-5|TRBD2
TGTGCCAGCAGAGCGGGGGAGACCCAGTACTTC
CASRAGETQYF
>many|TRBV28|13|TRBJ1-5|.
TGTGCCAGCAGTAGCCTTGAGAATCAGCCCCAGCATTTT
CASSSLENQPQHF
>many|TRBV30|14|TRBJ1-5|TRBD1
TGTGCCTGGAGCTGGACAGGACACAATCAGCCCCAGCATTTT
CAWSWTGHNQPQHF
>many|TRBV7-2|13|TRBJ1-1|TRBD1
TGTGCCAGCAGAGTAACAGGGGACACTGAAGCTTTCTTT
CASRVTGDTEAFF
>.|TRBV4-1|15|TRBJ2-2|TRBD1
TGCGCCAGCAGCCAAGAGACAGGGGACGCCGGGGAGCTGTTTTTT
CASSQETGDAGELFF
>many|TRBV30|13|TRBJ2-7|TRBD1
TGTGCCTGGATGGGGACAGGGGCCTACGAGCAGTACTTC
CAWMGTGAYEQYF
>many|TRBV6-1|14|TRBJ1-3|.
TGTGCCAGTGCCTCCGGGACCTCTGGAAACACCATATATTTT
CASASGTSGNTIYF
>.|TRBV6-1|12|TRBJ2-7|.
TGTGCCAGCAGCCCACTTACGGACGAGCAGTACTTC
CASSPLTDEQYF
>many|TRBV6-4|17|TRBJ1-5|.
TGTGCCAGCAGAGGAGTGGGGGAGGCCTATAGCAATCAGCCCCAGCATTTT
CASRGVGEAYSNQPQHF
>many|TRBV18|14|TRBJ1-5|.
TGTGCCAGCTCACCAAGCAGAAGCAATCAGCCCCAGCATTTT
CASSPSRSNQPQHF
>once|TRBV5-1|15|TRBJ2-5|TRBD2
TGCGCCAGCAGCTTCCCTAGCGGGCTCCAAGAGACCCAGTACTTC
CASSFPSGLQETQYF
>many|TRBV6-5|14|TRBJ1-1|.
TGTGCCAGCAGTTACTCTGGGGGTTCGACTGAAGCTTTCTTT
CASSYSGGSTEAFF
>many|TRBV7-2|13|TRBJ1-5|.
TGTGCCAGCAGCTTAGGTGTGGGTCAGCCCCAGCATTTT
CASSLGVGQPQHF